In this sample, the clone carrying this TCR beta chain turned up many times. The antigen is not known. Taking about 18-32 mg of unsorted bulk tissue, the authors co-extracted RNA and DNA. Patients in the cohort were treatment-naive and living with chronic HBV infection. The CDR3 extends over 19 amino acids. Trimming removed 3 bases from V and 2 bases from J; junction bases left unmatched: 9. Germline CDR1 reads SGHDT; CDR2 reads YYEEEE. The sample is drawn from a study of tumor-infiltrating lymphocytes in primary liver carcinoma. Across the study: The patient group consisted of men and women aged 30 to 69 years.

Overall study results and limits: For tumor-adjacent and tumor-blood pairs, overlap was less than that seen for tumor region pairs. Only about 7-25% of top clones occurred in every one of the five tumor regions.

Starting material of 500 ng total RNA yielded TCR beta cDNA via a constant-region primer. Three nested multiplex PCR rounds of slightly modified ARM-PCR generated TCR beta libraries. Two initial PCR rounds of roughly 10 cycles each paired TRBV1-TRBV30 forward primers with a C-beta reverse primer. TCRdb redid the calling of the multiplex PCR reads with MiXCR, one entry per CDR3 protein. In the table there are roughly 70,000 distinct CDR3 sequences, about two thirds of which are singletons. This clonotype was obtained from a man aged 40-49 years with primary liver carcinoma and hepatitis B virus infection. This sequence joins TRBV5-6 and TRBJ2-2; 14 bases are a match to TRBD2. The sample was liver tumor tissue from sampling region 4. Subset given: tumor region T4, right-lateral pole. The CDR3 loop reads CASSSTGLAGVLNTGELFF. In DNA form, the CDR3 reads TGTGCCAGCAGCTCCACGGGACTAGCGGGAGTTTTAAACACCGGGGAGCTGTTTTTT.